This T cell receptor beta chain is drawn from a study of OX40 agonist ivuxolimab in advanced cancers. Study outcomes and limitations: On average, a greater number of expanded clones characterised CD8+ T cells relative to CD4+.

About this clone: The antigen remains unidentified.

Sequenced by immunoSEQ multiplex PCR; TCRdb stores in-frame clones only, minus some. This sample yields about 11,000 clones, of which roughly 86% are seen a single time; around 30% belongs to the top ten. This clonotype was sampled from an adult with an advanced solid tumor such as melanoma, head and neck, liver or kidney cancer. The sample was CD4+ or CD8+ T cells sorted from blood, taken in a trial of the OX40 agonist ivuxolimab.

In DNA, the CDR3 is TGTGCCAGCAGTTTACGGCAGAACACCGGGGAGCTGTTTTTT. Translated: CASSLRQNTGELFF. The V call is TRBV28, the J call TRBJ2-2; D not certain. This CDR3 is built from 14 residues. The germline V and J ends were trimmed by 2 bases and 1 base, with 5 bases remaining between them. Germline V lookup: CDR1 MDHEN, CDR2 SYDVKM.